This T cell receptor (beta chain) is from a study of T-cell memory formation after mild COVID-19. Study context: Clusters were largely donor specific.

TCRdb used MiXCR to reprocess the 5' RACE reads, holding one entry per CDR3 protein. This sample has approximately 110,000 distinct CDR3 sequences; about 20% occur once, and the top ten carry about 42%. On this clonotype: Its antigen is currently unknown.

The CDR3 runs 16 residues. Germline values: CDR1 SGHDT, CDR2 YYEEEE. V shed 0 bases and J shed 0 bases, with 11 bases lying between them. Points from the study as a whole: Memory sampled before infection contained some responding clones, suggesting cross-reactive memory joined. The authors did not confirm SARS-CoV-2 specificity of second-wave clones peaking day 37. CD4+ contracting clones lay mainly in CM and EM, CD8+ ones in EMRA.

The rearrangement uses TRBV5-6 and TRBJ2-3; D unresolved. This sequence was found in a young man who had mild COVID-19 (a few samples of this study predate the infection). Cell type and time point are not known. The material sequenced was PBMCs or a T cell subset sorted from them (not recorded which). The CDR3 DNA is TGTGCCAGCAGCTTGGTCGGCATTGCTAGCACAGATACGCAGTATTTT. Its translation is CASSLVGIASTDTQYF.